What follows describes a single T cell receptor beta chain. Its antigen is as yet unknown. TCRdb reprocessed the 5' RACE reads with MiXCR, giving one entry per CDR3 protein. Of about 340,000 distinct CDR3 sequences listed, 9% to 15% were seen once; the top ten hold about 7%. These data are taken from a study of identical twins. Broader study findings: Beta clonotypes that were abundant in cord blood contained fewer insertions, a pattern absent from memory repertoires. Out-of-frame alpha sequences common to twins were enriched for low generation probability. The same donors were not followed; conclusions instead depended on cross-sectional statistical analysis.

The V gene lost 3 bases and the J gene lost 2 bases, with 8 bases spanning the gap. CDR3 length: 14 amino acids. This sample also belongs to another study, concerning yellow fever vaccine responses in identical twins. That source reports: Reported findings indicate that twins' vaccine T cell responses seemed partially convergent, partially personalized.

This chain links TRBV12-3 or TRBV12-4 with TRBJ1-5, with no clear D. This receptor was identified in a woman between 18 and 29 years old in good health. Sequencing was done on a sample of CD8+ T cells sorted from blood. As DNA, the CDR3 is TGTGCCAGCAGTTTGCCTGCGGGCAATCAGCCCCAGCATTTT. Encoded protein: CASSLPAGNQPQHF.